Sequencing of this T cell receptor beta chain was carried out in a study of shared clonotypes between healthy human individuals. Authors' analysis steps: ImmunoSEQ supplied junction-only sequences lacking quality scores, so filtering was different. Assay used: immunoSEQ multiplex PCR; TCRdb lists only in-frame clones, some missing. V and J calls and clone size are as listed in that table; D and trimming were resolved from the DNA. Here the sample spans fewer than 3 million clones, roughly 92% being singletons. The CDR3 spans 12 residues. Germline CDR1 and CDR2: SGDLS and YYNGEE. V shed 6 bases and J shed 1 base, with 7 bases lying between them.

The chain couples TRBV9 to TRBJ1-2; D gene uncertain. The sample taken for sequencing was naive CD4+ T cells from PBMCs. Subset meaning: CD45RA+ positively selected. The receptor was derived from a man younger than 35 in good health. Some clones in this sample may be carry-over from other donors' samples. CDR3 nucleotides: TGTGCCAGCACCGGAGGTAACTATGGCTACACCTTC. It specifies CASTGGNYGYTF. Full variable domain (missing parts from reference TRBV9 and TRBJ1-2): DSGVTQTPKHLITATGQRVTLRCSPRSGDLSVYWYQQSLDQGLQFLIQYYNGEERAKGNILERFSAQQFPDLHSELNLSSLELGDSALYFCASTGGNYGYTFGSGTRLTVV.